These 32 T cell receptor beta chains came from one sample sequenced in a study of blood T cell repertoires in COVID-19. The table came from immunoSEQ multiplex PCR; TCRdb's copy has only in-frame clones and leaves some out. The sample yields about 270,000 clones, 85% seen once. Source material: peripheral blood. These receptors were collected from a human donor in a cohort sampled during active COVID-19.

The genes are TRBV7-5 and TRBJ1-6; TRBD1, as called in the table, went unchecked against the DNA. TRBV7-5 is noted as a pseudogene. CDR3 length equals 19 residues. CDR3 nucleotides: TGTGCCAGAAGCTGTTCCCAGGGACAGGATCTAACCTATAATTCACCCCTCCACTTT. It codes for CARSCSQGQDLTYNSPLHF.

This chain joins TRBV9 and TRBJ2-3; D is uncertain. CDR1 and CDR2 from the germline V gene are SGDLS and YYNGEE. V was pared by 4 bases and J by 0 bases, with 12 bases between. CDR3 length: 15 residues. CDR3 loop: CASSPRLTSTDTQYF. CDR3 DNA: TGTGCCAGCAGCCCACGTTTGACTAGCACAGATACGCAGTATTTT. The full variable domain, with the rest looked up from reference TRBV9 and TRBJ2-3, is DSGVTQTPKHLITATGQRVTLRCSPRSGDLSVYWYQQSLDQGLQFLIQYYNGEERAKGNILERFSAQQFPDLHSELNLSSLELGDSALYFCASSPRLTSTDTQYFGPGTRLTVL.

This rearrangement joins TRBV19 to TRBJ2-3; 9 nucleotides align to TRBD2. The V and J ends lost 3 bases and 4 bases, in that order; junction bases with no gene match: 2. Germline CDR1 reads LNHDA; CDR2 reads SQIVND (reference sequence). This CDR3 is built from 14 residues. CDR3 in DNA: TGTGCCAGTAGTATTAGCGGGAGCGCAGATACGCAGTATTTT. It is translated as CASSISGSADTQYF.

The V call is TRBV18, the J call TRBJ2-5; possibly TRBD2 for D (5 bases). The CDR3 length is 13 residues. CDR1 is KGHSH and CDR2 is LQKENI in the germline V gene. Trimming shortened V by 2 bases and J by 5 bases, and 9 bases separated the two germline ends. The CDR3 sequence: CASSPISAETQYF. As DNA, the CDR3 is TGTGCCAGCTCACCAATTAGCGCGGAGACCCAGTACTTC.

This rearrangement joins TRBV19 to TRBJ2-3, with a tentative D call TRBD2 (5 bases). Germline V lookup: CDR1 LNHDA, CDR2 SQIVND (reference sequence). Deletions cut 5 bases from V and 3 bases from J, with 12 bases between. The CDR3 spans 14 residues. In DNA, the CDR3 is TGTGCCAGTAGTCCCCGGGGTGCTACAGATACGCAGTATTTT. Translating it yields CASSPRGATDTQYF.

The table lists this clone with a count of one. The chain has TRBV4-1 and TRBJ1-4; TRBD1 agrees at 12 bases. Trimming took 4 bases from V and 8 from J; bases not matched to a gene: 14. CDR1 and CDR2 from the germline V gene are MGHRA and YSYEKL. The CDR3 covers 18 residues. For the CDR3, the DNA is TGCGCCAGCAGCCCCGGGACAGGGGGCGTTCAGGGTGGAGAAAAACTGTTTTTT. Protein sequence: CASSPGTGGVQGGEKLFF.

In nucleotides, the CDR3 is TGTGCCAGCAGTCGCCCCCCAGGTTACTCCTACGAGCAGTACTTC. This gives the protein CASSRPPGYSYEQYF. The chain employs TRBV3-1 (or the pseudogene TRBV3-2) and TRBJ2-7; D is unclear. The CDR3 consists of 15 residues. V lost 6 bases to trimming and J lost 0 bases, with 15 bases between them. The V gene's germline CDR1 is LGHDT and CDR2 YNNKEL (reference sequence).

This clone has a handful of counts. This chain links TRBV3-1 (or the pseudogene TRBV3-2) with TRBJ2-1; D unresolved. V was shortened by 4 bases and J by 9 bases, with 16 bases between the two germline ends. The CDR3 covers 14 residues. CDR1 is LGHDT and CDR2 is YNNKEL in the germline V gene (reference sequence). The CDR3 region has the DNA TGTGCCAGCAGCCTTCGACAAGGCGCAACTGAGCAGTTCTTC. Its translation: CASSLRQGATEQFF.

This chain connects TRBV11-2 to TRBJ2-3; possibly TRBD1 for D (5 bases). The CDR3 loop spans 15 amino acids. The germline V gene has CDR1 SGHAT and CDR2 FQNNGV. Trimming removed 5 bases from V and 0 bases from J, with 12 bases in between. The CDR3 nucleotides are TGTGCCAGCAGCGTATGGGGCAGGAGCACAGATACGCAGTATTTT. This translates into CASSVWGRSTDTQYF.

J is TRBJ2-7 and V is TRBV11-2; tentatively, D is TRBD2 (5 bases). Germline V gene data show CDR1 as SGHAT and CDR2 as FQNNGV. This CDR3 contains 16 residues. The germline V and J ends were trimmed by 0 bases and 0 bases, with 12 bases remaining between them. CDR3 sequence reads: CASSLEWFEGSYEQYF. The CDR3 DNA sequence: TGTGCCAGCAGCTTAGAATGGTTCGAGGGCTCCTACGAGCAGTACTTC.

The chain combines TRBV6-5 with TRBJ2-3; D is uncertain. CDR3 length equals 14 residues. The V end was cut by 4 bases, the J end by 4 bases, with 12 bases between. Germline CDR1 MNHEY, CDR2 SVGAGI. The CDR3 sequence: CASSWFDKADTQYF. CDR3 nucleotides: TGTGCCAGCAGTTGGTTTGACAAGGCAGATACGCAGTATTTT.

This sequence joins TRBV13 and TRBJ2-5; a possible D gene is TRBD2 (5 bases). The CDR3 extends over 15 amino acids. CDR1 and CDR2 (germline): PRHDT, FYEKMQ (reference sequence). Trimming pared 1 base from V and 4 bases from J, leaving 13 bases between. The CDR3 DNA follows: TGTGCCAGCAGCTTAGCAGGCAGCGGACCAGAGACCCAGTACTTC. This gives the protein CASSLAGSGPETQYF. Full variable domain (outside the CDR3, taken from reference TRBV13 and TRBJ2-5): AAGVIQSPRHLIKEKRETATLKCYPIPRHDTVYWYQQGPGQDPQFLISFYEKMQSDKGSIPDRFSAQQFSDYHSELNMSSLELGDSALYFCASSLAGSGPETQYFGPGTRLLVL.

CDR3 in amino acids: CASSATGADGGTEAFF. The CDR3 DNA reads TGCGCCAGCAGCGCAACAGGGGCAGATGGTGGCACTGAAGCTTTCTTT. The chain joins TRBV5-1 to TRBJ1-1; 7 positions match TRBD1. The J segment lost 4 bases and the V segment lost 4 bases, leaving 13 bases of the junction unmatched. In germline, CDR1 is SGHRS, CDR2 YFSETQ. The CDR3 spans 16 residues.

This clone was seen just once. CDR3 in amino acids: CASGLGDTPYQPQHF. The CDR3 DNA is TGTGCTAGTGGTTTGGGGGACACTCCGTATCAGCCCCAGCATTTT. This rearrangement joins TRBV12-5 to TRBJ1-5, with D possibly being TRBD1 (6 bases). V was pared by 1 base and J by 5 bases, with 12 bases between. The CDR3 covers 15 residues. Per germline, CDR1 LGHNT and CDR2 FRNRAP.

The V and J genes are TRBV11-2 and TRBJ2-2, with 8 bases fitting TRBD2. The CDR3 has 17 amino acids. Germline CDR1 and CDR2: SGHAT and FQNNGV. The ends lost 0 bases at V and 7 bases at J; junction bases unmatched: 10. For the CDR3, the DNA is TGTGCCAGCAGCTTAGAGTTCCTAGCGGGCCGGATCGGGGAGCTGTTTTTT. It encodes CASSLEFLAGRIGELFF.

This clone has just a few counts. The junction does not match germline at one end; this may be a read error. V is TRBV18 and J is TRBJ2-1; TRBD1 is a possible D gene (5 bases). The CDR3 runs 11 residues. In germline, CDR1 is KGHSH, CDR2 LQKENI. CDR3 DNA sequence: TGTGCCAGCTCACCATTAGGGGATCCGATCTTC. Translation gives CASSPLGDPIF.

This chain joins TRBV27 and TRBJ2-5; 12 bases agree with TRBD2. The V gene end was trimmed by 4 bases and the J gene end by 4 bases; junction bases not matched to a gene: 16. This CDR3 spans 19 amino acids. The germline V gene encodes CDR1 MNHEY and CDR2 SMNVEV (reference sequence). DNA for the CDR3: TGTGCCAGCAGTTCAGCCCGGGTTGGGCCTAGCGGGAGGGGAGAGACCCAGTACTTC. Translating gives CASSSARVGPSGRGETQYF.

The genes are TRBV18 and TRBJ2-1; 7 bases match TRBD1. CDR1 and CDR2 from the germline V gene are KGHSH and LQKENI. The CDR3 runs to 14 residues. Germline trimming cut 7 bases from V and 6 bases from J; bases unmatched to any gene: 9. The CDR3 sequence: CASLPTRQGNEQFF. The CDR3 DNA follows: TGTGCCAGCTTACCCACCAGACAGGGCAATGAGCAGTTCTTC.

The chain has TRBV9 and TRBJ2-3; TRBD2 matches at 8 bases. The CDR3 runs to 13 residues. The V gene's germline CDR1 is SGDLS and CDR2 YYNGEE. The V and J ends lost 4 bases and 9 bases, in that order; junction bases with no gene match: 7. The DNA for the CDR3 is TGTGCCAGCAGCTCACAGGGACTAGGGACGCAGTATTTT. Protein sequence: CASSSQGLGTQYF.

This chain uses TRBV4-1 with TRBJ2-3; the match to TRBD1 covers 7 bases. Germline V gene lookup returns CDR1 MGHRA and CDR2 YSYEKL. The V and J ends lost 3 bases and 6 bases, in that order; junction bases with no gene match: 15. This CDR3 comprises 17 residues. CDR3 sequence reads: CASSQDPFRGRVDTQYF. CDR3 in DNA: TGCGCCAGCAGCCAGGATCCCTTTAGGGGGCGGGTGGATACGCAGTATTTT.

The rearrangement joins TRBV19 to TRBJ1-2; 8 positions match TRBD1. Trimming took 3 bases from V and 4 from J; bases not matched to a gene: 4. In germline, CDR1 is LNHDA, CDR2 SQIVND (reference sequence). The CDR3 has 14 amino acids. CDR3 nucleotides: TGTGCCAGTAGTATCGACAGGGGCGGCTATGGCTACACCTTC. It codes for CASSIDRGGYGYTF.

The rearrangement links TRBV6-5 to TRBJ1-2; D uncertain. This CDR3 comprises 15 residues. Looked up from germline, CDR1 is MNHEY and CDR2 is SVGAGI. Trimming stripped 3 bases from V and 4 bases from J, with 15 bases between. In DNA, the CDR3 is TGTGCCAGCAGTTATTCGAATTCAGCGGGCTATGGCTACACCTTC. Translated, it gives CASSYSNSAGYGYTF.

This chain connects TRBV5-1 to TRBJ1-1; perhaps TRBD1 as D (6 bases). The length of the CDR3 is 15 residues. The ends were cut back, 0 bases at V and 4 bases at J, with 13 bases in the middle. The V gene's germline CDR1 is SGHRS and CDR2 YFSETQ. The CDR3 DNA sequence: TGCGCCAGCAGCTTGGGTGGACAGATTGGCACTGAAGCTTTCTTT. Its translation: CASSLGGQIGTEAFF. The entire variable domain, with the rest obtained from reference TRBV5-1 and TRBJ1-1, is as follows: KAGVTQTPRYLIKTRGQQVTLSCSPISGHRSVSWYQQTPGQGLQFLFEYFSETQRNKGNFPGRFSGRQFSNSRSEMNVSTLELGDSALYLCASSLGGQIGTEAFFGQGTRLTVV.

This clone has only a few counts. This rearrangement joins TRBV7-9 to TRBJ1-1; D is unresolved. Per germline, CDR1 SEHNR and CDR2 FQNEAQ (reference sequence). V lost 5 bases and J 6 bases, leaving 10 bases between the germline ends. The CDR3 spans 12 residues. The CDR3 loop reads CASSPPRPEAFF. CDR3 nucleotides: TGTGCCAGCAGCCCACCCAGGCCTGAAGCTTTCTTT.

This chain joins TRBV5-6 and TRBJ1-6; tentative D call: TRBD1 (6 bases). Trimming left V 2 bases short and J 10 bases short, with 16 bases between. This CDR3 has 15 amino acids. CDR1 and CDR2 (germline): SGHDT, YYEEEE. The CDR3 is CASSFGARGESPLHF. The CDR3 DNA reads TGTGCCAGCAGCTTTGGGGCCAGGGGAGAATCACCCCTCCACTTT.

V and J are TRBV7-2 and TRBJ1-3; 8 bases are a match to TRBD1. Germline V gene data show CDR1 as SGHTA and CDR2 as FQGNSA. With V trimmed by 5 bases and J by 6 bases, 9 bases remained unmatched. This CDR3 spans 15 amino acids. CDR3 amino acids: CASSPGTGGVNTIYF. The CDR3 bases are TGTGCCAGCAGCCCAGGGACAGGTGGAGTAAACACCATATATTTT.

The count of this clone is one. This chain links TRBV6-2 or TRBV6-3 with TRBJ2-7, with 12 bases identical to TRBD1. In germline, CDR1 is MNHEY, CDR2 SVGEGT. The CDR3 totals 14 residues. Unmatched junction bases numbered 7, after V lost 6 bases and J lost 7 bases. The CDR3 is CASSRDRGREEQYF. CDR3 sequence (DNA): TGTGCCAGCAGCCGGGACAGGGGGCGGGAAGAGCAGTACTTC.

The rearrangement uses TRBV4-1 and TRBJ2-3; 9 nucleotides line up with TRBD1. This CDR3 has 16 residues. J was trimmed by 4 bases and V by 3 bases; bases with no gene match: 8. The germline gives CDR1 MGHRA, CDR2 YSYEKL. DNA of the CDR3: TGCGCCAGCAGCCATGGACAGGGGCTGTCATCAGATACGCAGTATTTT. Amino acids: CASSHGQGLSSDTQYF.

V and J are TRBV7-8 and TRBJ2-7, with TRBD2 matching over 10 bases. This CDR3 contains 15 residues. Trimming cost V 3 bases and J 2 bases; bases outside gene matches: 4. CDR1 is SGHVS, CDR2 FQNEAQ, per germline. CDR3 sequence: CASSFSLAGAYEQYF. The CDR3 DNA is TGTGCCAGCAGCTTTAGTCTAGCGGGAGCCTACGAGCAGTACTTC.

The chain couples TRBV11-2 to TRBJ2-7; D remains ambiguous. The V end lost 5 bases, the J end lost 4 bases, and 6 bases lay between the germline ends. Germline V lookup: CDR1 SGHAT, CDR2 FQNNGV. The CDR3 runs to 11 residues. The DNA of the CDR3 is TGTGCCAGCAGCCTTCTGTACGAGCAGTACTTC. Encoded protein: CASSLLYEQYF.

The chain employs TRBV15 and TRBJ1-1, with TRBD1 matching 7 bases. The CDR3 is made up of 15 amino acids. The V and J ends lost 1 base and 1 base, in that order; junction bases with no gene match: 3. The germline V gene has CDR1 LNHNV and CDR2 YYDKDF (reference sequence). The CDR3 sequence is CATSRGRTGNTEAFF. The CDR3 DNA sequence: TGTGCCACCAGCAGAGGCCGGACAGGGAACACTGAAGCTTTCTTT.

This clone was seen at least ten times. This rearrangement joins TRBV30 to TRBJ1-5; D is possibly TRBD1 (6 bases). The CDR3 is 13 residues long. CDR1 and CDR2 (germline): GTSNPN, SVGIG (reference sequence). Trimming took 5 bases from V and 2 from J, leaving 10 bases between them. DNA for the CDR3: TGTGCCTGGGCTTCAGGGGGCAATCAGCCCCAGCATTTT. Its translation is CAWASGGNQPQHF.